The entry below gives a single TCR beta chain sequence along with its context. The sample originates from a study of shared clonotypes between healthy human individuals. Genomic DNA per cell subset filled all wells of several immunoSEQ plates. Only in-frame clones appear in the TCRdb table, and some are missing; sequencing was by immunoSEQ multiplex PCR. The repertoire holds about a million clones, with 70% to 85% as singletons. The germline gives CDR1 SGHTA, CDR2 FQGNSA. The CDR3 has 16 residues. With V trimmed by 6 bases and J by 0 bases, 7 bases remained unmatched. Sequences were obtained from memory CD4+ T cells sorted from blood. Specified subset: CD45RA-negative fraction. The chain is built from TRBV7-2 and TRBJ2-3, with 9 nucleotides matching TRBD2. The receptor was isolated from a man younger than 35 in good health. This chain's CDR3 is CASSSRLAESTDTQYF. The CDR3 DNA sequence: TGTGCCAGCAGTTCTAGACTAGCGGAAAGCACAGATACGCAGTATTTT.